This T cell receptor (beta chain) came from a study of CD8+CD57+ T cells in acquired aplastic anemia. Overall study: Sorted CD4+ and CD8+ cell DNA averaged roughly 3.2 ug.

This clonotype was detected many times. A junction end diverges from the germline sequence, so it may reflect a read error. Previously, flow cytometry had revealed CD8+CD57+ cell expansion in the patients chosen for sequencing. Genomic DNA acted as the template from which TCR beta VDJ combination and CDR3 sequence profiling were carried out. TCRdb used MiXCR to reprocess the reads, holding one entry per CDR3 protein. The sample lists hundreds of thousands of distinct CDR3 sequences, around a third occurring once. This CDR3 contains 13 residues. Germline V gene data show CDR1 as SSHAT and CDR2 as FNYEAQ (reference sequence).

This TCR derives from a human donor with aplastic anemia. What was sequenced was sorted CD4+, CD8+, or CD8+CD57+ T cells (not recorded which) from PBMCs. The chain carries TRBV7-7 and TRBJ1-1; D unclear. The chain's CDR3 is CASSLDVNTEAFF. The CDR3 DNA follows: TGTGCTAGCAGCTTGGACGTGAACACTGAAGCTTTCTTT.